This TCR beta chain stems from a study of CD8+CD57+ T cells in acquired aplastic anemia. Across the whole study: Sorted CD4+ and CD8+ cells gave an average of roughly 3 ug of DNA. Researchers reported that healthy donors averaged about 10 million reads for CD4+ cells. Regarding the study as a whole: A significant difference in CD8+ Simpson's diversity between patients and controls was not found. Shared by patients and controls, twenty-nine CD8+ CDR3s were abundant in patients.

About this clonotype itself: What it binds is unknown.

V was shortened by 6 bases and J by 10 bases, with 21 bases between the two germline ends. Germline V gene data show CDR1 as SQVTM and CDR2 as ANQGSEA. CDR3 size: 13 residues. TCR beta VDJ combinations and CDR3 sequences were profiled from genomic DNA. TCRdb fed the reads into MiXCR, producing one record per CDR3 protein. The profile covers 400,000 to 500,000 distinct CDR3 sequences, with around 72% appearing a single time and 4% taken by the ten largest. The chain combines TRBV29-1 with TRBJ1-2; D is unresolved. Source material: sorted CD4+, CD8+, or CD8+CD57+ T cells (not recorded which) from PBMCs. The source of this sequence is a human donor in good health, serving as a control. Here the CDR3 DNA reads TGCAGCGTCGTTGACACGTTTGCGGGTGACTACACCTTC. Its translation is CSVVDTFAGDYTF.